Below, 8 T cell receptor beta chains from the same sample are listed, as sequenced in a study of OX40 agonist ivuxolimab in advanced cancers. Data came from immunoSEQ multiplex PCR; TCRdb stores just in-frame clones and leaves some out. The sample holds fewer than 45,000 clones; 80% to 85% are singletons and the top ten take 1.8%. The sequences come from CD4+ or CD8+ T cells sorted from blood, collected in a trial of the OX40 agonist ivuxolimab. The receptors stem from an adult with an advanced solid tumor such as melanoma, head and neck, liver or kidney cancer.

This rearrangement joins TRBV4-2 to TRBJ2-3; 9 bases map to TRBD2. Germline V lookup: CDR1 LGHNA, CDR2 YNFKEQ. CDR3 length: 18 residues. The V segment lost 0 bases and the J segment 1 base; nucleotides outside the gene matches: 8. The CDR3 DNA sequence: TGTGCCAGCAGCCAAGACTTTGCGGGGGGGTCCCGCACAGATACGCAGTATTTT. Translating gives CASSQDFAGGSRTDTQYF.

This clone was found a few times. The rearrangement joins TRBV2 to TRBJ1-5, with a weak D call TRBD1 (6 bases). V lost 4 bases and J lost 5, with 12 bases in between. The V gene's germline CDR1 is SNHLY and CDR2 FYNNEI. This CDR3 is 14 amino acids long. CDR3 residues: CASSGVNRDQPQHF. As DNA, the CDR3 is TGTGCCAGCAGTGGAGTAAACAGGGATCAGCCCCAGCATTTT.

This chain connects TRBV30 to TRBJ2-6, with D unresolved. The CDR3 length is 12 residues. Trimming left V 2 bases short and J 4 bases short, with 3 bases between. Germline CDR1 is GTSNPN and CDR2 is SVGIG (reference sequence). CDR3 region: CAWSTGANVLTF. CDR3 bases: TGTGCCTGGAGTACGGGGGCCAACGTCCTGACTTTC.

V is TRBV25-1 and J is TRBJ2-1, with a weak D call TRBD2 (6 bases). The germline V and J ends were trimmed by 7 bases and 2 bases, with 15 bases remaining between them. Germline V gives CDR1 MGHDK, CDR2 SYGVNS. The CDR3 runs 15 residues. The CDR3 region has the DNA TGTGCCAGCACCCTCGGGACTTCAACCTACAATGAGCAGTTCTTC. Its translation: CASTLGTSTYNEQFF.

The rearrangement joins TRBV11-2 to TRBJ2-7, with D perhaps matching TRBD2 (6 bases). Germline CDR1 and CDR2: SGHAT and FQNNGV. The CDR3 length is 14 residues. Trimming removed 0 bases at V and 3 bases at J, with 9 bases between. Written as DNA, the CDR3 is TGTGCCAGCAGCTTAGAGGGGGACTTCTACGAGCAGTACTTC. Translated: CASSLEGDFYEQYF.

V and J are TRBV10-1 and TRBJ2-2; a possible D gene is TRBD1 (5 bases). Trimming shortened V by 7 bases and J by 2 bases, and 11 bases separated the two germline ends. The CDR3 loop spans 14 amino acids. Germline CDR1 reads WNHNN; CDR2 reads SYGVQD (reference sequence). As DNA, the CDR3 is TGCGCCAGCACTCTTGACAGTAACACCGGGGAGCTGTTTTTT. It is translated as CASTLDSNTGELFF.

V gene TRBV9 combines with J gene TRBJ1-4, with 10 bases aligning to TRBD1. CDR1 is SGDLS, CDR2 YYNGEE, per germline. The V segment lost 2 bases and the J segment 1 base; nucleotides outside the gene matches: 5. This CDR3 is built from 17 residues. CDR3 protein: CASSVGTGVGTNEKLFF. Here the CDR3 DNA reads TGTGCCAGCAGCGTCGGGACAGGGGTAGGAACTAATGAAAAACTGTTTTTT.

This clone was recorded once. V usage is TRBV4-2 and J usage is TRBJ2-1, with 9 bases aligning to TRBD2. Per germline, CDR1 LGHNA and CDR2 YNFKEQ. The CDR3 is 19 residues long. With V trimmed by 0 bases and J by 0 bases, 9 bases remained unmatched. CDR3 nucleotide sequence: TGTGCCAGCAGCCAAGAACGTCCAGCGGGGGGCCCCTCCTACAATGAGCAGTTCTTC. Its translation is CASSQERPAGGPSYNEQFF.